What follows are 22 T cell receptor beta chains derived from one specimen sequenced in a study of shared clonotypes between healthy human individuals. Method: immunoSEQ multiplex PCR; TCRdb's copy keeps in-frame clones and lacks some. The sample holds about 2.3 million clones; 80% to 95% are singletons and the top ten take about 0.41%. Specimen: naive CD4+ T cells from PBMCs. As for subset: CD45RA+ positively selected. The source of these receptors is a man aged 18-30 years in good health. Some clones in this sample may be carry-over from other donors' samples.

J is TRBJ1-3 and V is TRBV19; D unresolved. Looked up from germline, CDR1 is LNHDA and CDR2 is SQIVND (reference sequence). V lost 7 bases and J 7 bases, leaving 17 bases between the germline ends. This CDR3 region has 14 residues. CDR3 residues: CASTRDGLMNTIYF. For the CDR3, the DNA is TGTGCCAGTACCCGTGACGGCCTGATGAACACCATATATTTT.

The table lists this clone with a count of one. The CDR3 DNA follows: TGTGCCAGCAGCCCGGGACAGGGGGCCGAGCAGTACTTC. Protein: CASSPGQGAEQYF. This chain joins TRBV7-9 and TRBJ2-7, with TRBD1 matching over 12 bases. The V segment lost 5 bases and the J segment 6 bases; nucleotides outside the gene matches: 2. The CDR3 totals 13 residues. Germline CDR1 reads SEHNR; CDR2 reads FQNEAQ (reference sequence).

The rearrangement links TRBV28 to TRBJ2-3; 11 bases are shared with TRBD2. Looked up from germline, CDR1 is MDHEN and CDR2 is SYDVKM. The J segment lost 8 bases and the V segment lost 3 bases, leaving 13 bases of the junction unmatched. This CDR3 region has 17 residues. CDR3 sequence: CASSFFSGRDMGSTQYF. Written as DNA, the CDR3 is TGTGCCAGCAGTTTTTTTAGCGGGAGGGACATGGGAAGTACGCAGTATTTT.

The chain is built from TRBV28 and TRBJ1-2; 11 nucleotides line up with TRBD1. The V segment lost 1 base and the J segment 7 bases; nucleotides outside the gene matches: 5. Germline CDR1 and CDR2: MDHEN and SYDVKM. CDR3 length: 15 amino acids. The CDR3 protein is CASSLSGQGAGGYTF. The DNA for the CDR3 is TGTGCCAGCAGTTTATCCGGACAGGGGGCGGGTGGCTACACCTTC.

In this sample, this clone turned up a few times. The genes are TRBV5-1 and TRBJ1-1; no clear D gene. The ends were cut back, 6 bases at V and 1 base at J, with 10 bases in the middle. Germline CDR1 is SGHRS and CDR2 is YFSETQ. This CDR3 has 13 amino acids. The CDR3 nucleotides are TGCGCCAGCATGGGGAACCCGAACACTGAAGCTTTCTTT. Its translation is CASMGNPNTEAFF.

J is TRBJ2-3 and V is TRBV5-1; 9 bases fit TRBD2. The J segment lost 2 bases and the V segment lost 2 bases, leaving 9 bases of the junction unmatched. Germline loops: CDR1 SGHRS, CDR2 YFSETQ. The CDR3 sequence is 17 residues long. The DNA for the CDR3 is TGCGCCAGCAGCTTACCCACGACTAGCGGCGACACAGATACGCAGTATTTT. This sequence encodes CASSLPTTSGDTDTQYF.

This chain joins TRBV10-3 and TRBJ1-2; 7 bases align to TRBD1. The CDR3 consists of 14 residues. Trimming took 7 bases from V and 8 from J; bases not matched to a gene: 13. Germline assignment: CDR1 ENHRY and CDR2 SYGVKD. The CDR3 sequence is CAITREGAGDGYTF. In nucleotides, the CDR3 is TGTGCCATCACCAGGGAGGGGGCAGGTGACGGCTACACCTTC.

The rearrangement uses TRBV29-1 and TRBJ2-7, with 7 bases identical to TRBD1. The CDR3 has 13 amino acids. V lost 7 bases, J lost 3 bases, and 9 bases stayed unmatched. The germline CDR1 and CDR2 sequences are SQVTM and ANQGSEA. CDR3 loop: CSARRTGNYEQYF. CDR3 in DNA: TGCAGCGCAAGGCGGACAGGTAACTACGAGCAGTACTTC.

The chain carries TRBV7-9 and TRBJ2-1, with D uncertain. From germline, CDR1 is SEHNR and CDR2 FQNEAQ (reference sequence). This CDR3 is built from 10 residues. V was clipped by 7 bases and J by 7 bases, with 5 bases between them. DNA for the CDR3: TGTGCCAGCACCTCAAATGAGCAGTTCTTC. This sequence encodes CASTSNEQFF.

The chain carries TRBV21-1 and TRBJ2-4. TRBV21-1 constitutes a pseudogene. This CDR3 has 16 residues. For the CDR3, the DNA is TGTGCCAGCAGCACCCTGGACCGATTAGCCAAAAACATTCAGTACTTC. Amino acid sequence: CASSTLDRLAKNIQYF.

The chain carries TRBV28 and TRBJ2-1; 13 bases agree with TRBD2. V shed 7 bases and J 9 bases; nucleotides not matched to a gene: 9. The germline CDR1 and CDR2 sequences are MDHEN and SYDVKM. The CDR3 runs 15 residues. The CDR3 DNA is TGTGCCAGCACCGATAGACTAGCGGGAGGAAGTGAGCAGTTCTTC. Translated, it gives CASTDRLAGGSEQFF.

The chain uses TRBV7-3 and TRBJ2-2, with D possibly matching TRBD2 (5 bases). The V and J ends lost 5 bases and 7 bases respectively, with 11 bases between them. The germline gives CDR1 SGHTA, CDR2 FQGTGA. This CDR3 is 13 amino acids long. CDR3 nucleotides: TGTGCCAGCAGCCGAGGGTGGGGCGGGGAGCTGTTTTTT. This encodes CASSRGWGGELFF.

J is TRBJ2-1 and V is TRBV11-3; D remains ambiguous. This CDR3 contains 12 residues. Germline loops: CDR1 SGHNT, CDR2 YENEEA. V lost 2 bases to trimming and J lost 6 bases, with 5 bases between them. The DNA for the CDR3 is TGTGCCAGCAGCTTAAGGTCCAATGAGCAGTTCTTC. Its protein is CASSLRSNEQFF. Full variable domain (remainder filled in from reference TRBV11-3 and TRBJ2-1): EAGVVQSPRYKIIEKKQPVAFWCNPISGHNTLYWYLQNLGQGPELLIRYENEEAVDDSQLPKDRFSAERLKGVDSTLKIQPAELGDSAVYLCASSLRSNEQFFGPGTRLTVL.

The gene calls are TRBV28 and TRBJ1-1, with a weak D call TRBD1 (6 bases). V shed 4 bases and J shed 1 base, with 13 bases lying between them. This CDR3 has 15 amino acids. Per the germline V gene, CDR1 is MDHEN and CDR2 is SYDVKM. The CDR3 DNA sequence: TGTGCCAGCAGTTCCGGGACACACCAGAACACTGAAGCTTTCTTT. Translated, it gives CASSSGTHQNTEAFF.

The chain combines TRBV19 with TRBJ2-7; 8 nucleotides agree with TRBD1. Trimming removed 6 bases from V and 3 bases from J; junction bases left unmatched: 10. Per germline, CDR1 LNHDA and CDR2 SQIVND (reference sequence). This CDR3 comprises 15 residues. CDR3 sequence: CASRALDRDGYEQYF. In DNA, the CDR3 is TGTGCCAGTAGGGCTTTGGACAGGGACGGCTACGAGCAGTACTTC.

The V and J genes are TRBV19 and TRBJ1-2; 7 bases align to TRBD1. This CDR3 spans 15 amino acids. CDR1 LNHDA and CDR2 SQIVND come from the germline V gene (reference sequence). The V segment lost 6 bases and the J segment 4 bases; nucleotides outside the gene matches: 11. The CDR3 is CASRERGRFSYGYTF. CDR3 nucleotide sequence: TGTGCCAGTAGGGAAAGGGGGCGCTTTAGCTATGGCTACACCTTC.

CDR3 amino acids: CASSLEGEGTEAFF. The CDR3, as DNA: TGCGCCAGCAGCTTGGAGGGGGAGGGAACTGAAGCTTTCTTT. The chain joins TRBV5-1 to TRBJ1-1, with D tentatively TRBD1 (6 bases). The ends were cut back, 0 bases at V and 5 bases at J, with 11 bases in the middle. The germline gives CDR1 SGHRS, CDR2 YFSETQ. This CDR3 spans 14 amino acids.

This clone occurred once. V usage is TRBV6-1 and J usage is TRBJ2-1, with unresolved D. V lost 0 bases and J 4 bases, leaving 7 bases between the germline ends. CDR3 size: 14 residues. Germline lookup yields CDR1 MNHNS and CDR2 SASEGT. CDR3 in amino acids: CASSEAPRYNEQFF. The CDR3 DNA sequence: TGTGCCAGCAGTGAAGCTCCCAGGTACAATGAGCAGTTCTTC.

This clone was counted between two and nine times. The chain employs TRBV2 and TRBJ1-1; D not certain. Germline V lookup: CDR1 SNHLY, CDR2 FYNNEI. Between the trimmed V and J ends, which lost 6 bases and 3 bases, there was a span of 11 bases. This CDR3 contains 13 residues. The CDR3 nucleotides read TGTGCCAGCAGGGGAGACACTGACACTGAAGCTTTCTTT. It specifies CASRGDTDTEAFF. The full variable domain, in which reference TRBV2 and TRBJ1-1 provide the parts outside the CDR3, is EPEVTQTPSHQVTQMGQEVILRCVPISNHLYFYWYRQILGQKVEFLVSFYNNEISEKSEIFDDQFSVERPDGSNFTLKIRSTKLEDSAMYFCASRGDTDTEAFFGQGTRLTVV.

The chain uses TRBV5-1 and TRBJ2-7, with D unresolved. CDR3 length equals 14 residues. Trimming cost V 0 bases and J 4 bases, with 11 bases left between them. CDR1 and CDR2 (germline): SGHRS, YFSETQ. The CDR3 spells CASSLESGGYEQYF. CDR3 DNA: TGCGCCAGCAGCTTGGAAAGTGGTGGTTACGAGCAGTACTTC.

This clone was counted a few times. The chain combines TRBV30 with TRBJ1-1, with D perhaps matching TRBD1 (6 bases). This CDR3 has 12 residues. Germline V lookup: CDR1 GTSNPN, CDR2 SVGIG (reference sequence). V gave up 2 bases and J gave up 8 bases, with 12 bases separating them. For the CDR3, the DNA is TGTGCCTGGAGTCCTCTCGGACAGGAAGCTTTCTTT. As protein: CAWSPLGQEAFF.

The chain couples TRBV28 to TRBJ1-2, with TRBD1 as a possible D gene (6 bases). This CDR3 contains 13 residues. V was pared by 6 bases and J by 7 bases, with 15 bases between. CDR1 and CDR2 from the germline V gene are MDHEN and SYDVKM. CDR3 region: CASSRPGARGYTF. In nucleotides, the CDR3 is TGTGCCAGCAGCCGCCCGGGGGCGCGTGGCTACACCTTC.